A selection of T cell receptor beta chains follows, all from one sample in a study of blood T cell repertoires in COVID-19. TCRdb keeps only in-frame clones here, not all; method: immunoSEQ multiplex PCR. Among some 110,000 clones, 65% to 80% were seen once, and the ten largest hold 2.5%. Sequencing was carried out using peripheral blood. The receptors were gathered from a man over 45 with acute or convalescent COVID-19. The CDR3 runs from the conserved cysteine through the conserved F or W. D genes are given only for firm matches.

>TRBJ2-2|TRBV30|TRBD1
TGTGCCTGGAGTGGAGGGACAGGGTCCGGGGAGCTGTTTTTT
CAWSGGTGSGELFF
>TRBJ1-6|TRBV27|.
TGTGCCAGCAGTTTAAAGGGCGGGACTTGGTCACCCCTCCACTTT
CASSLKGGTWSPLHF
>TRBJ1-6|TRBV5-1|TRBD1
TGCGCCAGCAGCCCCGGGACAGGGAGCTCCTATAATTCACCCCTCCACTTT
CASSPGTGSSYNSPLHF
>TRBJ2-3|TRBV5-1|TRBD2
TGCGCCAGCAGCTTGGCCAGCGGGAGCGCAGATACGCAGTATTTT
CASSLASGSADTQYF
>TRBJ1-6|TRBV9|TRBD1
TGTGCCAGCAGCGCAGGACAGGACGGTTCACCCCTCCACTTT
CASSAGQDGSPLHF
>TRBJ1-1|TRBV27|.
TGTGCCAGCAGTTTAGATCTCCAGGGAGGCACTGAAGCTTTCTTT
CASSLDLQGGTEAFF
>TRBJ1-5|TRBV18|.
TGTGCCAGCTCACCAAGAGAGATTCAGCCCCAGCATTTT
CASSPREIQPQHF
>TRBJ1-6|TRBV18|TRBD1
TGTGCCAGCTCACCACAACAGGGGTCCCCTAATTCACCCCTCCACTTT
CASSPQQGSPNSPLHF
>TRBJ1-2|TRBV19|.
TGTGCCAGTACCCTGGGGGCTTATGGCTACACCTTC
CASTLGAYGYTF
>TRBJ1-1|TRBV27|.
TGTGCCAGCAGTTTAGGCCCGGGACACTCGGTCCCTGAAGCTTTCTTT
CASSLGPGHSVPEAFF
>TRBJ1-2|TRBV4-1|.
TGCGCCAGCAGCCAAGTCAGGGCAGGGACAACTAACTATGGCTACACCTTC
CASSQVRAGTTNYGYTF